The 13 T cell receptor beta chains listed next were all sequenced from one sample in a study of cytomegalovirus exposure and HLA in healthy donors (dated by TCRdb to the late 2010s). Library preparation was by the immunoSEQ multiplex PCR assay. For the multiplex PCR, a mixture combining 60 forward primers for TCR Vbeta segments and 13 reverse primers for TCR Jbeta segments was used. In its TCRdb copy, this immuneACCESS table keeps in-frame sequences only and misses some clones. Where compared with another copy, unresolved V genes explain less than half of these, and the others have no known cause. A total of about 130,000 clones appear in this sample, 75% to 85% of them only once. The ten largest make up about 3.3% of the sample. Sequencing was performed on PBMCs. Receptors were obtained from a male donor in good health and CMV-seronegative.

This chain uses TRBV6-6 with TRBJ2-2; the match to TRBD1 covers 7 bases. Trimming at V came to 5 bases and at J to 4 bases, leaving 10 bases not matched to a gene. CDR3 length equals 16 residues. Per the germline V gene, CDR1 is MNHNY and CDR2 is SVGAGI (reference sequence). The DNA for the CDR3 is TGTGCCAGCAGTCCAGGGACAGTGCGAGGCACCGGGGAGCTGTTTTTT. Translation gives CASSPGTVRGTGELFF.

The chain has TRBV9 and TRBJ2-2; 14 nucleotides agree with TRBD2. Losses at the gene ends were 4 bases for V and 1 base for J; bases not matched to a gene: 3. The germline V gene has CDR1 SGDLS and CDR2 YYNGEE. The CDR3 is 17 amino acids. CDR3 sequence: CASSTGLAGGNTGELFF. CDR3 bases: TGTGCCAGCAGCACCGGACTAGCGGGGGGGAACACCGGGGAGCTGTTTTTT. The full variable domain, rest sourced from reference TRBV9 and TRBJ2-2, is DSGVTQTPKHLITATGQRVTLRCSPRSGDLSVYWYQQSLDQGLQFLIQYYNGEERAKGNILERFSAQQFPDLHSELNLSSLELGDSALYFCASSTGLAGGNTGELFFGEGSRLTVL.

The chain links TRBV2 to TRBJ1-5; D might be TRBD1 (6 bases). Looked up from germline, CDR1 is SNHLY and CDR2 is FYNNEI. This CDR3 region has 14 residues. Deletions cut 4 bases from V and 7 bases from J, with 14 bases between. The CDR3 here is CASSAQGPDQPQHF. For the CDR3, the DNA is TGTGCCAGCAGTGCACAGGGACCGGACCAGCCCCAGCATTTT.

The J gene is TRBJ2-7, the V gene TRBV6-5, with 7 bases lining up with TRBD1. The CDR3 is made up of 15 amino acids. Losses at the gene ends were 0 bases for V and 5 bases for J; bases not matched to a gene: 7. CDR1 and CDR2 (germline): MNHEY, SVGAGI. CDR3 nucleotide sequence: TGTGCCAGCAGTTACTCCGAAGGGGGCAGCGACGAGCAGTACTTC. It specifies CASSYSEGGSDEQYF.

The chain carries TRBV30 and TRBJ1-1; D gene uncertain. V lost 0 bases and J 5 bases, leaving 10 bases between the germline ends. CDR1 and CDR2 (germline): GTSNPN, SVGIG (reference sequence). The CDR3 spans 13 residues. The CDR3 DNA reads as TGTGCCTGGAGTGTAAATACCAGGACTGAAGCTTTCTTT. Translated: CAWSVNTRTEAFF.

The chain is built from TRBV27 and TRBJ1-4; D perhaps matches TRBD1 (5 bases). Trimming removed 3 bases at V and 0 bases at J, with 8 bases between. Looked up from germline, CDR1 is MNHEY and CDR2 is SMNVEV (reference sequence). The CDR3 extends over 15 amino acids. CDR3 nucleotide sequence: TGTGCCAGCAGTTTTCGACAGCCAACTAATGAAAAACTGTTTTTT. Encoded protein: CASSFRQPTNEKLFF.

The J gene is TRBJ2-7, the V gene TRBV4-3; no firm D call. From germline, CDR1 is LGHNA and CDR2 YSLEER. The V gene lost 1 base and the J gene lost 5 bases, with 9 bases spanning the gap. This CDR3 comprises 13 residues. CDR3 amino acids: CASSQVAGNEQYF. Written as DNA, the CDR3 is TGCGCCAGCAGCCAAGTAGCTGGAAACGAGCAGTACTTC.

The chain has TRBV19 and TRBJ1-1, with a tentative D call TRBD1 (5 bases). This CDR3 is 12 amino acids long. The V gene's germline CDR1 is LNHDA and CDR2 SQIVND (reference sequence). V was cut by 2 bases and J by 6 bases, with 7 bases left in between. Here the CDR3 reads CASSIKGAEAFF. The CDR3 DNA is TGTGCCAGTAGTATAAAAGGGGCTGAAGCTTTCTTT.

In this sample, this clone turned up once. The chain recombines TRBV5-6 with TRBJ1-5; 10 positions agree with TRBD1. Losses at the gene ends were 2 bases for V and 0 bases for J; bases not matched to a gene: 11. Germline V CDR1 and CDR2: SGHDT, YYEEEE. There are 19 residues in the CDR3. DNA for the CDR3: TGTGCCAGCAGCTTCGGAAAAGGACAGGGGGTTTATAGCAATCAGCCCCAGCATTTT. Protein: CASSFGKGQGVYSNQPQHF.

The V and J genes are TRBV27 and TRBJ2-3; 11 nucleotides line up with TRBD2. Per the germline V gene, CDR1 is MNHEY and CDR2 is SMNVEV (reference sequence). V dropped 6 bases and J dropped 6; count of bases not matched to a gene: 8. This CDR3 comprises 15 residues. DNA for the CDR3: TGTGCCAGCAGCTTTACTAGCGGGGGAGGGGATACGCAGTATTTT. It codes for CASSFTSGGGDTQYF.

The rearrangement joins TRBV19 to TRBJ1-6; D is undetermined. Germline V gene data show CDR1 as LNHDA and CDR2 as SQIVND (reference sequence). V gave up 5 bases and J gave up 7 bases, with 15 bases separating them. This CDR3 region has 15 residues. As DNA, the CDR3 is TGTGCCAGTAGTCGGGGTTGGCCCCCAAATTCACCCCTCCACTTT. Translation gives CASSRGWPPNSPLHF.

The chain uses TRBV5-4 and TRBJ1-2; possibly TRBD1 for D (6 bases). CDR1 SGHNT and CDR2 YYREEE come from the germline V gene (reference sequence). Between the trimmed V and J ends, which lost 2 bases and 4 bases, there was a span of 9 bases. The CDR3 spans 13 residues. CDR3 DNA: TGTGCCAGCAGCTTAGGGGGAAGCTATGGCTACACCTTC. Translated, it gives CASSLGGSYGYTF. Full variable domain (rest looked up from reference TRBV5-4 and TRBJ1-2): ETGVTQSPTHLIKTRGQQVTLRCSSQSGHNTVSWYQQALGQGPQFIFQYYREEENGRGNFPPRFSGLQFPNYSSELNVNALELDDSALYLCASSLGGSYGYTFGSGTRLTVV.

This clone was found once. The chain recombines TRBV5-1 with TRBJ2-5, with D perhaps TRBD2 (6 bases). This CDR3 spans 14 amino acids. V lost 0 bases, J lost 4 bases, and 10 bases lay in between. Germline V gene sequence: CDR1 SGHRS, CDR2 YFSETQ. DNA for the CDR3: TGCGCCAGCAGCTTGGGGGGAGGCAGAGAGACCCAGTACTTC. Residues: CASSLGGGRETQYF.